This TCR beta chain is drawn from a study of cytomegalovirus exposure and HLA in healthy donors. Across the study: Among the roughly 400 genotyped donors, 65% to 85% were placed in the Caucasian-associated ancestry cluster.

Concerning this clone: Its antigen is currently unknown.

The PCR contained 60 Vbeta and 13 Jbeta primers. Method: immunoSEQ multiplex PCR; TCRdb's copy keeps in-frame clones and lacks some. Of about 110,000 clones in the sample, approximately 78% are singletons; the top ten hold under 1.5%. Study outcomes and limitations: In a later analysis, TCR beta V- and J-gene trimming showed a link to a missense DCLRE1C variant.

After removal of 7 bases from V and 5 bases from J, the junction contained 11 bases not matched to a gene. The V gene's germline CDR1 is MNHEY and CDR2 SVGAGI. This CDR3 has 15 residues. This chain joins TRBV6-5 and TRBJ1-1; 9 bases agree with TRBD1. The source of this sequence is a woman aged 30 to 39 in good health and CMV-seronegative. The specimen was PBMCs. CDR3 protein: CASTVPGQGTTEAFF. Written as DNA, the CDR3 is TGTGCCAGCACCGTCCCGGGACAGGGAACGACTGAAGCTTTCTTT.